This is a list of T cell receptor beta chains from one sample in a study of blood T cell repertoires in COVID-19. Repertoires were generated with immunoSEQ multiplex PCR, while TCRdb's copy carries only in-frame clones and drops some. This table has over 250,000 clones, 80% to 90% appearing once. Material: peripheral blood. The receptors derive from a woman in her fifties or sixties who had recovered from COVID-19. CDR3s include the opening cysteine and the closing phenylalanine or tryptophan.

cdr3_aa: CASSYIGQGDNEQFF
j_call: TRBJ2-1
v_call: TRBV6-2/TRBV6-3

cdr3_aa: CASSTKFGPRQNSYEQYF
j_call: TRBJ2-7
v_call: TRBV21-1

cdr3_aa: CAPWAGGEGGYTF
j_call: TRBJ1-2
v_call: TRBV21-1

cdr3_aa: CASSLLQGYNEQFF
j_call: TRBJ2-1
v_call: TRBV28

cdr3_aa: CASSRDTYEQYF
j_call: TRBJ2-7
v_call: TRBV14

cdr3_aa: CASSFDGAEAFF
j_call: TRBJ1-1
v_call: TRBV5-6

cdr3_aa: CASSQGPAYEQYF
j_call: TRBJ2-7
v_call: TRBV4-2

cdr3_aa: CASRHPSRLEAFF
j_call: TRBJ1-1
v_call: TRBV6-5

cdr3_aa: CATSQGANYGYTF
j_call: TRBJ1-2
v_call: TRBV19

cdr3_aa: CASSPRLAVGLNEQFF
j_call: TRBJ2-1
v_call: TRBV27

cdr3_aa: CASSLISRTYEQYF
j_call: TRBJ2-7
v_call: TRBV5-4

cdr3_aa: CASSEGERGQGENTIYF
j_call: TRBJ1-3
v_call: TRBV9

cdr3_aa: CASSPRGDTQYF
j_call: TRBJ2-3
v_call: TRBV28

cdr3_aa: CASSTIGTGIDQYF
j_call: TRBJ2-7
v_call: TRBV7-9